The source of this T cell receptor (beta chain) is a study of T cells in Graves' hyperthyroidism and ophthalmopathy. CDR1 is ENHRY, CDR2 SYGVKD, per germline. The CDR3 sequence is 17 residues long. V shed 0 bases, J shed 4 bases, and the junction held 5 bases outside the gene matches. Ophthalmopathy patients showed a Clinical Activity Score of at least 3, NOSPECS grade of at least 4 and duration under 3 months. The source material, RNA transcripts, was used to amplify TCR beta CDR3 regions. The study used the HTBI primer set for a first-round RT-PCR of the TCR CDR3. From the multiplex PCR reads, TCRdb called clonotypes with MiXCR, one entry per CDR3 protein. The sample carries 660,000 or so distinct CDR3 sequences, around 20% recorded once.

This clonotype was obtained from a man aged 25-40 years with Graves' ophthalmopathy. The chain couples TRBV10-3 to TRBJ2-2; 10 nucleotides align to TRBD2. Sequencing input: blood. CDR3 sequence: CAISESSSGSLTGELFF. CDR3 bases: TGTGCCATCAGTGAGTCCTCTAGCGGGAGTCTCACCGGGGAGCTGTTTTTT.